Described below is a single T cell receptor beta chain sequence and its context. The antigen remains unidentified. Here immunoSEQ multiplex PCR was the method, and the copy in TCRdb shows in-frame clones only, minus some. Of tens of thousands of clones listed, around 90% are singletons. The source of the sample is a study of lymphopenia after photon versus proton radiotherapy. Study results and limitations: Under photons, naive T cells and diversity fell while effector/memory populations rose. After lymphocyte nadir, photon-treated repertoires showed oligoclonal expansion, especially CD8+ Temra.

V gave up 0 bases and J gave up 0 bases, with 17 bases separating them. The CDR3 is 18 residues long. The germline gives CDR1 LGHNA, CDR2 YNFKEQ. Sequencing used peripheral blood, obtained from a patient treated with photon-based radiotherapy. J is TRBJ2-5 and V is TRBV4-2; D not resolved. The receptor comes from a woman aged 65 to 85 with pancreatic cancer. CDR3 bases: TGTGCCAGCAGCCAAGAAGGGTTGGCTAGTGAGTACCAAGAGACCCAGTACTTC. Translating it yields CASSQEGLASEYQETQYF.